These 22 T cell receptor beta chains originate from one sample sequenced in a study of shared clonotypes between healthy human individuals. Profiling relied on immunoSEQ multiplex PCR, and the TCRdb table lists in-frame clones only, not all of them. In the table there are roughly 2.5 million clones, roughly nine tenths of which are singletons. The sequencing input was naive CD4+ T cells sorted from blood. The subset here: CD45RA+ positively selected. The receptor set was obtained from a man younger than 35 in good health.

The genes are TRBV6-1 and TRBJ2-5; D call uncertain. Germline V gene sequence: CDR1 MNHNS, CDR2 SASEGT. Deletions cut 4 bases from V and 5 bases from J, with 14 bases between. The CDR3 runs 14 residues. The CDR3 spells CASSGHLGRETQYF. The DNA for the CDR3 is TGTGCCAGCAGTGGCCATCTTGGTCGGGAGACCCAGTACTTC.

Note on this clone: Other DNA sequences within the sample encode an identical CDR3. In DNA, the CDR3 is TGTGCCAGCAGTTACGGAGCAGGGGGCGATTCACCCCTCCACTTT. Translation: CASSYGAGGDSPLHF. V usage is TRBV6-5 and J usage is TRBJ1-6, with 8 bases aligning to TRBD1. The CDR3 consists of 15 residues. Losses at the gene ends were 2 bases for V and 8 bases for J; bases not matched to a gene: 5. In germline, CDR1 is MNHEY, CDR2 SVGAGI.

The chain links TRBV9 to TRBJ2-7; 7 nucleotides match TRBD2. CDR3 length: 15 amino acids. V was clipped by 0 bases and J by 4 bases; unmatched bases: 7. Looked up from germline, CDR1 is SGDLS and CDR2 is YYNGEE. The DNA of the CDR3 is TGTGCCAGCAGCGTAGGGCCTAGCGGACTTTACGAGCAGTACTTC. Its protein product is CASSVGPSGLYEQYF.

CDR3 DNA: TGTGCCAGCAGCCAAGGGTGGACACAAGAGACCCAGTACTTC. It yields the protein CASSQGWTQETQYF. The rearrangement links TRBV7-9 to TRBJ2-5; D possibly corresponds to TRBD1 (5 bases). V was clipped by 5 bases and J by 2 bases, with 12 bases between them. The CDR3 is made up of 14 amino acids. The germline CDR1 and CDR2 sequences are SEHNR and FQNEAQ (reference sequence).

The CDR3 DNA follows: TGTGCCTGGGAGAGGGGAGTAGATACGCAGTATTTT. Its protein product is CAWERGVDTQYF. V and J are TRBV30 and TRBJ2-3; perhaps D is TRBD1 or TRBD2 (5 bases each). CDR1 is GTSNPN, CDR2 SVGIG, per germline (reference sequence). V shed 5 bases and J shed 5 bases, with 11 bases lying between them. The CDR3 has 12 amino acids.

Points on this clone: The same CDR3 is also encoded by other DNA sequences in this sample. CDR3 protein: CASSLVGQSSYEQYF. CDR3 sequence (DNA): TGTGCCAGCAGCTTAGTTGGACAGAGCTCCTACGAGCAGTACTTC. V gene TRBV11-2 combines with J gene TRBJ2-7; perhaps TRBD1 as D (6 bases). Trimming took off 1 base at V and 0 bases at J, with 10 bases between the two ends. CDR3 length: 15 amino acids. CDR1 is SGHAT, CDR2 FQNNGV, per germline.

The chain links TRBV6-6 to TRBJ1-1; unclear D gene. The CDR3 extends over 16 amino acids. CDR1 MNHNY and CDR2 SVGAGI come from the germline V gene (reference sequence). V lost 5 bases and J 4 bases, leaving 20 bases between the germline ends. CDR3 sequence (DNA): TGTGCCAGCAGTCAATACGGTCGACAAGGGCGCACTGAAGCTTTCTTT. Amino acid sequence: CASSQYGRQGRTEAFF.

The chain has TRBV5-8 and TRBJ2-3; D might be TRBD1 (5 bases). The V end was cut by 4 bases, the J end by 4 bases, with 13 bases between. The germline CDR1 and CDR2 sequences are SGHTS and YDEGEE. The CDR3 has 14 residues. The CDR3 DNA reads as TGTGCCAGCAGCCCCCAGGGCGCCTCAGATACGCAGTATTTT. It specifies CASSPQGASDTQYF.

The chain is built from TRBV7-6 and TRBJ2-5; D gene ambiguous. Trimming took off 5 bases at V and 5 bases at J, with 15 bases between the two ends. CDR1 SGHVS and CDR2 FNYEAQ come from the germline V gene. The CDR3 is made up of 14 amino acids. The CDR3 DNA is TGTGCCAGCAGCCCCAGTTCGGATCGCGAGACCCAGTACTTC. It is translated as CASSPSSDRETQYF.

The sample holds one count of this clone. J is TRBJ2-7 and V is TRBV7-6, with 7 bases aligning to TRBD1. Germline CDR1 SGHVS, CDR2 FNYEAQ. There are 14 residues in the CDR3. The J segment lost 6 bases and the V segment lost 1 base, leaving 6 bases of the junction unmatched. CDR3 sequence: CASSLVEGASEQYF. The CDR3 DNA reads as TGTGCCAGCAGCTTAGTAGAGGGGGCGAGCGAGCAGTACTTC.

The V gene is TRBV19, the J gene TRBJ2-6; perhaps TRBD2 as D (6 bases). Between the trimmed V and J ends, which lost 4 bases and 0 bases, there was a span of 16 bases. The CDR3 covers 18 residues. Per germline, CDR1 LNHDA and CDR2 SQIVND (reference sequence). CDR3 DNA sequence: TGTGCCAGTAGTAGGGGGACTGACACATTCTCTGGGGCCAACGTCCTGACTTTC. This encodes CASSRGTDTFSGANVLTF.

The gene calls are TRBV6-5 and TRBJ1-3, with unresolved D. V was clipped by 5 bases and J by 0 bases, with 11 bases between them. The germline V gene has CDR1 MNHEY and CDR2 SVGAGI. The CDR3 spans 15 residues. The chain's CDR3 is CASSRARSSGNTIYF. The DNA of the CDR3 is TGTGCCAGCAGTCGGGCTAGGAGCTCTGGAAACACCATATATTTT.

The CDR3 region is CASSLNPGMAETQYF. CDR3 in DNA: TGCGCCAGCAGCTTGAACCCCGGTATGGCAGAGACCCAGTACTTC. V and J are TRBV5-1 and TRBJ2-5; D is unresolved. The CDR3 loop spans 15 amino acids. Germline V gene data show CDR1 as SGHRS and CDR2 as YFSETQ. With 1 base removed from V and 4 bases from J, the gap between germline ends came to 14 bases.

The chain uses TRBV21-1 and TRBJ1-1. TRBV21-1 is a listed pseudogene. This CDR3 is 17 amino acids long. The CDR3 region has the DNA TGTGCCAGCAGTACGAACGGACGGACGAACACCGGGACTGAAGCTTTCTTT. Protein sequence: CASSTNGRTNTGTEAFF.

The chain links TRBV6-5 to TRBJ1-1; 7 bases match TRBD1. With V trimmed by 4 bases and J by 1 base, 6 bases remained unmatched. Germline-derived CDR1 and CDR2 are MNHEY and SVGAGI. This CDR3 comprises 15 residues. As DNA, the CDR3 is TGTGCCAGCAGTTTCCGACAGGGAGGGAACACTGAAGCTTTCTTT. Translating it yields CASSFRQGGNTEAFF.

Points on this clone: The sample carries other DNA sequences with the same CDR3. V usage is TRBV30 and J usage is TRBJ2-5; 7 nucleotides align to TRBD2. With V trimmed by 2 bases and J by 4 bases, 4 bases remained unmatched. Germline-derived CDR1 and CDR2 are GTSNPN and SVGIG (reference sequence). This CDR3 has 13 residues. CDR3 nucleotide sequence: TGTGCCTGGAGTCCGGGGGGAAGAGAGACCCAGTACTTC. Translation: CAWSPGGRETQYF.

This clone was seen only a few times. An end of the junction differs from the germline gene, which may be a read error. This chain joins TRBV29-1 and TRBJ2-3; TRBD2 matches at 8 bases. The CDR3 is made up of 15 amino acids. Germline V CDR1 and CDR2: SQVTM, ANQGSEA. CDR3 sequence reads: CSVEAGAGGSDTQYF. In DNA, the CDR3 is TGCAGCGTCGAAGCGGGGGCCGGGGGGTCAGATACGCAGTATTTT.

This clone was seen only a few times. Additional DNA sequences in this sample encode the identical CDR3. The chain recombines TRBV30 with TRBJ1-5, with D perhaps matching TRBD1 (5 bases). Per germline, CDR1 GTSNPN and CDR2 SVGIG (reference sequence). The CDR3 sequence is 13 residues long. V was cut by 0 bases and J by 7 bases, with 10 bases left in between. The CDR3: CAWSVRGEQPQHF. The CDR3 region has the DNA TGTGCCTGGAGTGTACGAGGGGAACAGCCCCAGCATTTT. Full variable domain (remainder filled in from reference TRBV30 and TRBJ1-5): SQTIHQWPATLVQPVGSPLSLECTVEGTSNPNLYWYRQAAGRGLQLLFYSVGIGQISSEVPQNLSASRPQDRQFILSSKKLLLSDSGFYLCAWSVRGEQPQHFGDGTRLSIL.

There are a few counts of this clone. V and J are TRBV7-9 and TRBJ1-2; unclear D gene. The V gene's germline CDR1 is SEHNR and CDR2 FQNEAQ (reference sequence). This CDR3 is built from 11 residues. V dropped 4 bases and J dropped 7 bases, with 7 bases sitting between them. Here the CDR3 DNA reads TGTGCCAGCAGCTCTTTCCGTGGCTACACCTTC. This sequence encodes CASSSFRGYTF. The variable domain in full, completed from reference TRBV7-9 and TRBJ1-2, reads DTGVSQNPRHKITKRGQNVTFRCDPISEHNRLYWYRQTLGQGPEFLTYFQNEAQLEKSRLLSDRFSAERPKGSFSTLEIQRTEQGDSAMYLCASSSFRGYTFGSGTRLTVV.

The chain joins TRBV19 to TRBJ2-7; 9 positions agree with TRBD1. The CDR3 has 16 amino acids. The germline V gene encodes CDR1 LNHDA and CDR2 SQIVND (reference sequence). Trimming at V came to 5 bases and at J to 3 bases, leaving 11 bases not matched to a gene. CDR3 in amino acids: CASSPRSGTGYYEQYF. The CDR3 nucleotides are TGTGCCAGTAGTCCAAGGTCGGGGACAGGGTACTACGAGCAGTACTTC.

The chain combines TRBV6-5 with TRBJ1-2; the match to TRBD1 covers 8 bases. Losses at the gene ends were 10 bases for V and 0 bases for J; bases not matched to a gene: 10. This CDR3 contains 15 residues. Germline CDR1 is MNHEY and CDR2 is SVGAGI. The CDR3: CATRPGQATNYGYTF. The CDR3 region has the DNA TGTGCCACACGTCCGGGACAGGCGACTAACTATGGCTACACCTTC.

This chain connects TRBV10-1 to TRBJ2-3; the match to TRBD2 covers 9 bases. With V trimmed by 0 bases and J by 1 base, 5 bases remained unmatched. Germline CDR1 and CDR2: WNHNN and SYGVQD (reference sequence). This CDR3 spans 17 amino acids. DNA for the CDR3: TGCGCCAGCAGTGAGTCGACGGCTAGCGGGGGCACAGATACGCAGTATTTT. Translating it yields CASSESTASGGTDTQYF.